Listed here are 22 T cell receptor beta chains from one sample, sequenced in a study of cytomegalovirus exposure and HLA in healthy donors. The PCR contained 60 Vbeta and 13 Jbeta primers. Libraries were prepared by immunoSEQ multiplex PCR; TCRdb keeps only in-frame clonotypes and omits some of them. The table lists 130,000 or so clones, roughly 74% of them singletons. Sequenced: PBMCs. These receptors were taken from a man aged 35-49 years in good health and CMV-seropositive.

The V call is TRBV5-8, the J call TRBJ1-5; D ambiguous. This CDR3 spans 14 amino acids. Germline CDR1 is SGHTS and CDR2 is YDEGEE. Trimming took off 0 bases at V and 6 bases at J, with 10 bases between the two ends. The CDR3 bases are TGTGCCAGCAGCTTGGGAACAAGAGGTCAGCCCCAGCATTTT. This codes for CASSLGTRGQPQHF.

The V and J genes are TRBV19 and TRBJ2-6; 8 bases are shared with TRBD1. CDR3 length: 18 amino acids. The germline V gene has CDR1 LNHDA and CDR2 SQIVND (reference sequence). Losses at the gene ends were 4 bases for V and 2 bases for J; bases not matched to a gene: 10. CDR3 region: CASSTPGTGQTGANVLTF. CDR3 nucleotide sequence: TGTGCCAGTAGTACCCCCGGGACAGGTCAAACTGGGGCCAACGTCCTGACTTTC.

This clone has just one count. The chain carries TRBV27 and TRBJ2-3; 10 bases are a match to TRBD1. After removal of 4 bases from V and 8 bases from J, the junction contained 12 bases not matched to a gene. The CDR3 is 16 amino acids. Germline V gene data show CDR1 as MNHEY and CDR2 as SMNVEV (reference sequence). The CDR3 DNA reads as TGTGCCAGCAGTTCTCCAGGGGGACAGGGGAGGCGTACGCAGTATTTT. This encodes CASSSPGGQGRRTQYF.

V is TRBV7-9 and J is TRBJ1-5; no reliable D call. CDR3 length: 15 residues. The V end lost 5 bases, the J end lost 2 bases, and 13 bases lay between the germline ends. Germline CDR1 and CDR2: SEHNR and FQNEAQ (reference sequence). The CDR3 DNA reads TGTGCCAGCAGCCTCGGCGAGGGTCGCAATCAGCCCCAGCATTTT. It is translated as CASSLGEGRNQPQHF.

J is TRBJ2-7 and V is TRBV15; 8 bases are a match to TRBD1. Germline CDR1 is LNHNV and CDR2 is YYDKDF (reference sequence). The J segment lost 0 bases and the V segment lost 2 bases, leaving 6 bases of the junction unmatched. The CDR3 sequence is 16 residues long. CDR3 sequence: CATSRTGGGYSYEQYF. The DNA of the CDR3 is TGTGCCACCAGCAGAACAGGGGGAGGTTACTCCTACGAGCAGTACTTC.

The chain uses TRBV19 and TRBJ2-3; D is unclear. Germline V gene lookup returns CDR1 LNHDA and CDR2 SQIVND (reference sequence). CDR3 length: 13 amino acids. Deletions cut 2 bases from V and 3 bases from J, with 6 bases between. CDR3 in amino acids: CASSISQTDTQYF. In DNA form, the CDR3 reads TGTGCCAGTAGTATATCCCAGACAGATACGCAGTATTTT. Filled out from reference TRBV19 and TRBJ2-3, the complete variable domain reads DGGITQSPKYLFRKEGQNVTLSCEQNLNHDAMYWYRQDPGQGLRLIYYSQIVNDFQKGDIAEGYSVSREKKESFPLTVTSAQKNPTAFYLCASSISQTDTQYFGPGTRLTVL.

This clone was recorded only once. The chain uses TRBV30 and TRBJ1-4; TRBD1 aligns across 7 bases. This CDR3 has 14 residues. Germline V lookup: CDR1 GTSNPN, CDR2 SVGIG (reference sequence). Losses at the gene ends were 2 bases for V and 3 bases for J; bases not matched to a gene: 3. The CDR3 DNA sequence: TGTGCCTGGAGTCATAGGGGGCCTAATGAAAAACTGTTTTTT. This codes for CAWSHRGPNEKLFF.

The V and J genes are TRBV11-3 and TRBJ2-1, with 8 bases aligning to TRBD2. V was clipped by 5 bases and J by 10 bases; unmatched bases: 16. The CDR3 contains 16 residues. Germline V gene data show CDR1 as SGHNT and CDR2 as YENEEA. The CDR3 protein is CASSRSIGRGRGEQFF. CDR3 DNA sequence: TGTGCCAGCAGCCGCTCTATCGGGAGGGGACGAGGGGAGCAGTTCTTC.

CDR3 nucleotides: TGTGCCAGCAGCGATTTCCAGGGGGAGCAGTTCTTC. Its translation: CASSDFQGEQFF. The V and J genes are TRBV7-2 and TRBJ2-1; a weak D match, TRBD1 (6 bases). The CDR3 sequence is 12 residues long. V was cut by 5 bases and J by 10 bases, with 12 bases left in between. CDR1 is SGHTA and CDR2 is FQGNSA in the germline V gene.

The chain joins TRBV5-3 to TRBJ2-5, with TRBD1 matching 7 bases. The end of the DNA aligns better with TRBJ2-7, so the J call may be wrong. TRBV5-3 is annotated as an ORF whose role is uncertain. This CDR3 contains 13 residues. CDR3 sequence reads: CARSVQGVDEQYF. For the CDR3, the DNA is TGTGCCAGAAGCGTCCAGGGGGTCGACGAGCAGTACTTC.

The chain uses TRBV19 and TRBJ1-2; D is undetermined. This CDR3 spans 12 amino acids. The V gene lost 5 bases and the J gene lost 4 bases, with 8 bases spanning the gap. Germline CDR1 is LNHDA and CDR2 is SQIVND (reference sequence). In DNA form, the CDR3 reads TGTGCCAGTAGTCCACGGGGCTATGGCTACACCTTC. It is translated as CASSPRGYGYTF. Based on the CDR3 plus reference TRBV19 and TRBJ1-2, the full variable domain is DGGITQSPKYLFRKEGQNVTLSCEQNLNHDAMYWYRQDPGQGLRLIYYSQIVNDFQKGDIAEGYSVSREKKESFPLTVTSAQKNPTAFYLCASSPRGYGYTFGSGTRLTVV.

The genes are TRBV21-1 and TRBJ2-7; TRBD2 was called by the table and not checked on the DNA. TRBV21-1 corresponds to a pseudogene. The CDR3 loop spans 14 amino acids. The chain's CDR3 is CASIPPGLPLEQYF. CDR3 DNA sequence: TGTGCCAGCATCCCCCCGGGACTACCTCTCGAGCAGTACTTC.

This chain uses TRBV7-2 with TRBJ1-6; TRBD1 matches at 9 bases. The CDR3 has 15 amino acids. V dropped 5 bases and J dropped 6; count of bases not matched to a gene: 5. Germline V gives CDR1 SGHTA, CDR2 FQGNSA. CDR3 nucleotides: TGTGCCAGCAGCCTCACAGGGGGCTTTAATTCACCCCTCCACTTT. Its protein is CASSLTGGFNSPLHF.

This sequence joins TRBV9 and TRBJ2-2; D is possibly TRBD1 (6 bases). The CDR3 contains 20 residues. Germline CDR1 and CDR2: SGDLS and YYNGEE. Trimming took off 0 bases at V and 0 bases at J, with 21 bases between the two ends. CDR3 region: CASSVDSRHGTLTNTGELFF. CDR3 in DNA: TGTGCCAGCAGCGTAGATTCTAGACATGGGACATTAACGAACACCGGGGAGCTGTTTTTT.

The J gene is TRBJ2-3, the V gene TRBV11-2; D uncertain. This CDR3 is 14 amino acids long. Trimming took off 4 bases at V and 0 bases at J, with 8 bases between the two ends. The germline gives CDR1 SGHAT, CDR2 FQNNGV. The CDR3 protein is CASSYTRSTDTQYF. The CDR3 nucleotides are TGTGCCAGCAGCTATACGAGAAGCACAGATACGCAGTATTTT.

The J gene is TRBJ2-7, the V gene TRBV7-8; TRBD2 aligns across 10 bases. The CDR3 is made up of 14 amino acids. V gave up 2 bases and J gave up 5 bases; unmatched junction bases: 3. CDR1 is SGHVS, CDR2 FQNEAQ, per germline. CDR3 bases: TGTGCCAGCAGCTTACTAGCGGGAGCTCACGAGCAGTACTTC. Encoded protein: CASSLLAGAHEQYF.

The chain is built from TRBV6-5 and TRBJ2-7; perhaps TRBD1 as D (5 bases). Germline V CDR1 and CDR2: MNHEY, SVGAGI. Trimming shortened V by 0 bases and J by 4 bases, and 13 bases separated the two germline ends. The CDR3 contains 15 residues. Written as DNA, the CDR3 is TGTGCCAGCAGTTACTCGGAAAGGGGCCGGTACGAGCAGTACTTC. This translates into CASSYSERGRYEQYF.

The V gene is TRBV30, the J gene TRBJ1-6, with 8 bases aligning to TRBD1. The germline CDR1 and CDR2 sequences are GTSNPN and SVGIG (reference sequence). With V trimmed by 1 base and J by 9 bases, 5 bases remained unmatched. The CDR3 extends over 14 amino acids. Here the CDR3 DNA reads TGTGCCTGGAGTGGAGACAGGGGCGGTTCACCCCTCCACTTT. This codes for CAWSGDRGGSPLHF.

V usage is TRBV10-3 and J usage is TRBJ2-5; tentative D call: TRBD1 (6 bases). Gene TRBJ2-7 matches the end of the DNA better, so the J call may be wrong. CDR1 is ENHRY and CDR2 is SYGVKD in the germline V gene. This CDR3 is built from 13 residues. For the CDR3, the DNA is TGTGCCATCAGGGATACCAAAGGGGGCGAGCAGTACTTC. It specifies CAIRDTKGGEQYF.

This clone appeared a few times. In DNA form, the CDR3 reads TGTGCCAGTACCCCCCCTTCCCAGGGCTATGGCTACACCTTC. Its protein product is CASTPPSQGYGYTF. This sequence joins TRBV19 and TRBJ1-2; tentative D call: TRBD1 (5 bases). Trimming shortened V by 7 bases and J by 4 bases, and 16 bases separated the two germline ends. The germline CDR1 and CDR2 sequences are LNHDA and SQIVND (reference sequence). CDR3 length: 14 amino acids.

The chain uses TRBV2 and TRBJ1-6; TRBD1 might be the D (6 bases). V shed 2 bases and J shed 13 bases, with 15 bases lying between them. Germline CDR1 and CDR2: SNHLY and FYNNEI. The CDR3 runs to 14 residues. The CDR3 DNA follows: TGTGCCAGCAGTGAAAGACAGGTCGATCCTCCCCTCCACTTT. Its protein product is CASSERQVDPPLHF.

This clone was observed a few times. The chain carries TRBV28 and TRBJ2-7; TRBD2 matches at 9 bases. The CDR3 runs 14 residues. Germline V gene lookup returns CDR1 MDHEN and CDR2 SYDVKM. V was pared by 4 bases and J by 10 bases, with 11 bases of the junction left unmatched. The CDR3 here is CASSYGPGLALQYF. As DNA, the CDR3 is TGTGCCAGCAGTTATGGCCCCGGACTAGCGCTCCAGTACTTC.